This paragraph reports one T cell receptor (beta chain). The sample comes from a study of blood T cell repertoires in COVID-19. Whole-study context: Acute and convalescent COVID-19 samples came from the United States, Italy and Spain. The analysed material was cDNA or gDNA that came from T cells, B-cell-depleted T cells, or PBMCs.

This CDR3 is built from 14 residues. V dropped 5 bases and J dropped 7 bases, with 15 bases sitting between them. Germline CDR1 reads PRHDT; CDR2 reads FYEKMQ (reference sequence). Original data processing: Reference gene primer amplification gave estimated nucleated cell counts. Assay: immunoSEQ multiplex PCR; the TCRdb copy retains only in-frame clones and omits some. For V, J and clone size, that table is used; D and trimming come from the DNA. This table holds around 450,000 clones, roughly 89% found once. V and J are TRBV13 and TRBJ2-1; D may be TRBD2 (6 bases). The sample consisted of peripheral blood. The sequence was collected from a woman in her 30s with acute or convalescent COVID-19. The CDR3: CASSQTRVLNEQFF. The CDR3 coding sequence is TGTGCCAGCAGCCAGACTAGAGTTTTGAATGAGCAGTTCTTC.